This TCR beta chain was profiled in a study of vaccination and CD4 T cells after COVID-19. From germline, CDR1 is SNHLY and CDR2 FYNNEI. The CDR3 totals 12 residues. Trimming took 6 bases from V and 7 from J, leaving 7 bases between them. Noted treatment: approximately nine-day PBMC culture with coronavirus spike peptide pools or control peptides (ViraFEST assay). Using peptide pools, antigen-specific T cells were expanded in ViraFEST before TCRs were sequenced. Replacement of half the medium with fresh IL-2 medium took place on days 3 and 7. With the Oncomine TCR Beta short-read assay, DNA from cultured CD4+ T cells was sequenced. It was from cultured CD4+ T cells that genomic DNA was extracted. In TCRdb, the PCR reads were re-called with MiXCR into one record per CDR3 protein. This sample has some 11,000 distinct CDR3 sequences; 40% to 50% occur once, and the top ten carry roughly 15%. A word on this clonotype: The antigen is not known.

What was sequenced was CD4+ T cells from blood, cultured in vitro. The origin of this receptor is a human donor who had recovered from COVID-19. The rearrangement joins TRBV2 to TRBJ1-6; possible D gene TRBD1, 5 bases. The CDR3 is CASSRQNSPLHF. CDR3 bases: TGTGCCAGCAGCAGACAGAATTCACCCCTCCACTTT.